The 11 T cell receptor beta chains in this list originate from one sample, sequenced in a study of vaccination effects on CD4 cells after COVID-19. The antigens for these receptors are not known. After less than twelve days in culture, the CD4+ T cells were isolated. Method: immunoSEQ multiplex PCR; TCRdb's copy keeps in-frame clones and lacks some. The sample lists tens of thousands of clones; about two thirds were seen once. The sample consisted of CD4+ T cells from PBMCs cultured without peptide, taken before COVID-19 vaccination. The origin of the receptors is a human donor who had a prior SARS-CoV-2 infection.

The chain is built from TRBV5-1 and TRBJ2-3; TRBD2 matches 7 bases. The germline V gene encodes CDR1 SGHRS and CDR2 YFSETQ. The CDR3 length is 14 residues. V lost 9 bases to trimming and J lost 2 bases; unmatched junction nucleotides: 9. The CDR3 DNA is TGCGCCACCACGTCGGGGACTATCACAGATACGCAGTATTTT. Translation gives CATTSGTITDTQYF.

CDR3 sequence reads: CASSEEVEQPQHF. As DNA, the CDR3 is TGTGCCAGCAGTGAAGAGGTTGAGCAGCCCCAGCATTTT. The chain carries TRBV2 and TRBJ1-5; D ambiguous. V was pared by 1 base and J by 7 bases, with 8 bases between. The CDR3 length is 13 residues. The V gene's germline CDR1 is SNHLY and CDR2 FYNNEI.

This clone was seen a few times. The chain employs TRBV6-5 and TRBJ1-1, with 9 bases that match TRBD1. The CDR3 length is 15 residues. Germline loops: CDR1 MNHEY, CDR2 SVGAGI. Trimming removed 0 bases from V and 7 bases from J; junction bases left unmatched: 6. Written as DNA, the CDR3 is TGTGCCAGCAGTTACTCGGGACAGGGTTTCGATGAAGCTTTCTTT. This translates into CASSYSGQGFDEAFF.

The rearrangement uses TRBV7-2 and TRBJ2-3, with D uncertain. Trimming cost V 2 bases and J 3 bases, with 9 bases left between them. Germline CDR1 is SGHTA and CDR2 is FQGNSA. The CDR3 loop spans 14 amino acids. CDR3 nucleotide sequence: TGTGCCAGCAGCTTATTTGGTCCTACAGATACGCAGTATTTT. Amino acids: CASSLFGPTDTQYF.

This clone was detected only a few times. The chain is built from TRBV13 and TRBJ2-3; 10 nucleotides line up with TRBD2. Germline CDR1 PRHDT, CDR2 FYEKMQ (reference sequence). The length of the CDR3 is 18 residues. The V gene end was trimmed by 5 bases and the J gene end by 1 base; junction bases not matched to a gene: 12. The CDR3 protein is CASSPWLSSGSRTDTQYF. As DNA, the CDR3 is TGTGCCAGCAGCCCTTGGTTGTCTAGCGGGAGCCGCACAGATACGCAGTATTTT.

This clone has a single count. V usage is TRBV30 and J usage is TRBJ1-1; D is ambiguous. Trimming shortened V by 0 bases and J by 1 base, and 12 bases separated the two germline ends. Germline V gene sequence: CDR1 GTSNPN, CDR2 SVGIG (reference sequence). The CDR3 spans 15 residues. The CDR3 DNA follows: TGTGCCTGGAGTGTCATGCTGGGAAAGAACACTGAAGCTTTCTTT. Amino acid sequence: CAWSVMLGKNTEAFF.

The chain has TRBV9 and TRBJ2-7; 9 positions match TRBD2. Trimming took 0 bases from V and 3 from J; bases not matched to a gene: 10. Germline CDR1 and CDR2: SGDLS and YYNGEE. This CDR3 has 17 residues. The CDR3 sequence is CASSVGPTRGGYYEQYF. The CDR3 DNA reads TGTGCCAGCAGCGTAGGCCCCACGCGGGGGGGATACTACGAGCAGTACTTC.

This sequence joins TRBV19 and TRBJ2-7; D tentatively fits TRBD1 or TRBD2 (5 bases each). V lost 10 bases, J lost 9 bases, and 19 bases lay in between. The germline CDR1 and CDR2 sequences are LNHDA and SQIVND (reference sequence). The CDR3 runs to 12 residues. CDR3 residues: CATLLGTVGQYF. For the CDR3, the DNA is TGTGCCACACTGCTGGGGACGGTGGGGCAGTACTTC.

This chain uses TRBV4-2 with TRBJ2-3; 8 bases agree with TRBD2. The CDR3 consists of 15 residues. Trimming at V came to 5 bases and at J to 2 bases, leaving 6 bases not matched to a gene. The germline gives CDR1 LGHNA, CDR2 YNFKEQ. Here the CDR3 DNA reads TGTGCCAGCAGCGGAATAGCGGGGATCACAGATACGCAGTATTTT. Translated: CASSGIAGITDTQYF.

The chain recombines TRBV2 with TRBJ1-6; the D is unclear. V was clipped by 6 bases and J by 0 bases, with 9 bases between them. The V gene's germline CDR1 is SNHLY and CDR2 FYNNEI. The CDR3 spans 15 residues. Here the CDR3 reads CASRGPSSYNSPLHF. For the CDR3, the DNA is TGTGCCAGCAGGGGCCCGAGCTCCTATAATTCACCCCTCCACTTT. The whole variable domain, filled in from reference TRBV2 and TRBJ1-6, reads EPEVTQTPSHQVTQMGQEVILRCVPISNHLYFYWYRQILGQKVEFLVSFYNNEISEKSEIFDDQFSVERPDGSNFTLKIRSTKLEDSAMYFCASRGPSSYNSPLHFGNGTRLTVT.

The chain carries TRBV19 and TRBJ2-1; D is perhaps TRBD2 (6 bases). V was cut by 4 bases and J by 0 bases, with 16 bases left in between. This CDR3 is built from 17 residues. Germline loops: CDR1 LNHDA, CDR2 SQIVND (reference sequence). CDR3 sequence reads: CASSNGLPIASYNEQFF. DNA for the CDR3: TGTGCCAGTAGTAACGGACTACCGATCGCCTCCTACAATGAGCAGTTCTTC.